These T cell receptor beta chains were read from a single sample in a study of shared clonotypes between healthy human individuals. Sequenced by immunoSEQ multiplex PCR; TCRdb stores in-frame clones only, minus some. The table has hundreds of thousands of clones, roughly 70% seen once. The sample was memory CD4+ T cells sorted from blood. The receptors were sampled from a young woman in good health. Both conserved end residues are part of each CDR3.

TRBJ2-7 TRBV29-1 CSVESGMSSYEQYF
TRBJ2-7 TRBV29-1 CSGGRSYEQYF
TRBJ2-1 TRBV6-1 CAARGGPYNEQFF
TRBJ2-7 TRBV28 CASSLPGEGLYEQYF
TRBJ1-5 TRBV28 CASSLDHWPQHF
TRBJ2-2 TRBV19 CASKISGQGNTGELFF
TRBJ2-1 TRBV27 CASSLNTGSYNEQFF
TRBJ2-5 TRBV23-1 CASSHSQPRGESETQYF
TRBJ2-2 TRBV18 CASSPQRAGKQSGELFF
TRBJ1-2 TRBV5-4 CASSLGGQGYGYTF
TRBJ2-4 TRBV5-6 CASSRFVTVELAKNIQYF
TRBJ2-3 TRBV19 CASSTALGEAQYF
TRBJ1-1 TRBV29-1 CSVDGTNTEAFF
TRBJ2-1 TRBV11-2 CASSLGRVNEQFF
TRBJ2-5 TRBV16 CASSQRGQQETQYF
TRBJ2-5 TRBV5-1 CASSISQKETQYF
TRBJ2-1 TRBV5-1 CASSFSGVRNEQFF
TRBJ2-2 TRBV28 CASSRDQGNTGELFF
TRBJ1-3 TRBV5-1 CASSPTGAGNTIYF
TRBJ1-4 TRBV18 CASSPPRPNEKLFF
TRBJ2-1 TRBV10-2 CASSVGPEQFF
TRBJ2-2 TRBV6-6 CASSTTGTGSNGELFF
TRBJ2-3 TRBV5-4 CASSLLGGTSRSDTQYF
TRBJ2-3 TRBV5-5 CASSFRSFQDTDTQYF
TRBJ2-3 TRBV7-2 CASSFGGSTDTQYF
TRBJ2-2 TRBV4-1 CASSQARWWTENTGELFF
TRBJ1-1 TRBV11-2 CASSRRMAGGSLWNTEAFF
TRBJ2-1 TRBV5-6 CASSLEASNEQFF
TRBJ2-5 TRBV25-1 CASSEFVRQETQYF
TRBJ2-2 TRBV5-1 CASRTQENTGELFF
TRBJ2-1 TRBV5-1 CASSPDRGNNEQFF
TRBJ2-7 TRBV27 CASSSSRDTFYEQYF
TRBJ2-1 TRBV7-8 CASSPQRLILYNEQFF
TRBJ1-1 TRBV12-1 CASSCDGRGSTEAFF
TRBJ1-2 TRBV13 CASSSGKGGYTF
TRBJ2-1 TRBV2 CASSGDSGSYNEQFF
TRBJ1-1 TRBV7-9 CASSPMVGTTEAFF
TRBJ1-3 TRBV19 CATKSGGRTGSGNTIYF
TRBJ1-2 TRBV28 CASRRPGTAFGGYTF
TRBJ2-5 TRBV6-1 CASSWTTSQETQYF
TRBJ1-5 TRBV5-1 CASSLEGEGGQPQHF
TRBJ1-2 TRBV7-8 CASSARLRAGDYGYTF
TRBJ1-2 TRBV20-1 CSAMGQYGYTF
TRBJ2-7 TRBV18 CASSPGIDYEQYF
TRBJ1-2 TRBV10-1 CASGSGPTGGYTF
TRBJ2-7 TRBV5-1 CASSRRAGLDEQYF
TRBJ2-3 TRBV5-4 CASSLGERDTQYF
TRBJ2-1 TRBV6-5 CASGRTTPEDEQFF
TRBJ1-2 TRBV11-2 CASSSLTGVGYTF
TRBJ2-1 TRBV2 CATSSGPDLSNEQFF